Listed below are T cell receptor beta chains from one sample, sequenced in a study of T cell responses to AZD1222 COVID-19 vaccine. The data were produced by immunoSEQ multiplex PCR, yet TCRdb's version contains in-frame clones alone and is incomplete. Of 95,000 to 150,000 clones listed, about 88% are singletons. Here the sequenced sample was peripheral blood, taken on day 0 of AZD1222 vaccination. These receptors were taken from an adult in good health. Both conserved end residues are part of each CDR3. The order of the fields is J gene, V gene, D gene, clone size, CDR3 length, CDR3 protein, CDR3 DNA. A D gene is named only where the DNA matches it firmly. A clone size is listed for some rows: how often the clone was seen (once, few, many), or a class if it is expanded.

j_call: TRBJ2-3; v_call: TRBV9; d_call: NA; clone_size: NA; cdr3_length: 17; cdr3_aa: CASSVARHNIGTDTQYF; cdr3_nt: TGTGCCAGCAGCGTAGCCAGGCACAACATTGGCACAGATACGCAGTATTTT
j_call: TRBJ1-2; v_call: TRBV25-1; d_call: NA; clone_size: NA; cdr3_length: 15; cdr3_aa: CASSDGPGLGYGYTF; cdr3_nt: TGTGCCAGCAGTGATGGTCCGGGGCTAGGCTATGGCTACACCTTC
j_call: TRBJ1-5; v_call: TRBV28; d_call: NA; clone_size: NA; cdr3_length: 15; cdr3_aa: CASSFSDYSNQPQHF; cdr3_nt: TGTGCCAGCAGTTTCTCAGACTATAGCAATCAGCCCCAGCATTTT
j_call: TRBJ2-7; v_call: TRBV5-6; d_call: TRBD1; clone_size: few; cdr3_length: 13; cdr3_aa: CATTRDRGYEQYF; cdr3_nt: TGTGCCACCACCCGGGACAGGGGTTACGAGCAGTACTTC
j_call: TRBJ2-1; v_call: TRBV5-1; d_call: TRBD2; clone_size: NA; cdr3_length: 14; cdr3_aa: CASGLGGENNEQFF; cdr3_nt: TGCGCCAGCGGACTTGGGGGGGAAAACAATGAGCAGTTCTTC
j_call: TRBJ2-7; v_call: TRBV6-5; d_call: NA; clone_size: NA; cdr3_length: 16; cdr3_aa: CASSYSSTVPSYEQYF; cdr3_nt: TGTGCCAGCAGTTACTCGAGTACAGTACCGTCCTACGAGCAGTACTTC
j_call: TRBJ1-4; v_call: TRBV18; d_call: TRBD1; clone_size: NA; cdr3_length: 16; cdr3_aa: CASSLSTGRLGEKLFF; cdr3_nt: TGTGCCAGCTCACTCTCGACAGGGCGGTTAGGTGAAAAACTGTTTTTT
j_call: TRBJ2-7; v_call: TRBV18; d_call: TRBD1; clone_size: few; cdr3_length: 13; cdr3_aa: CASSPTGVREQYF; cdr3_nt: TGTGCCAGCTCACCCACAGGGGTGCGCGAGCAGTACTTC
j_call: TRBJ1-2; v_call: TRBV25-1; d_call: NA; clone_size: NA; cdr3_length: 15; cdr3_aa: CASSHNTGRNYGYTF; cdr3_nt: TGTGCCAGCAGCCACAACACAGGGCGAAACTATGGCTACACCTTC
j_call: TRBJ1-2; v_call: TRBV29-1; d_call: TRBD1; clone_size: few; cdr3_length: 14; cdr3_aa: CSVEGQALNYGYTF; cdr3_nt: TGCAGCGTTGAGGGACAGGCGCTAAACTATGGCTACACCTTC
j_call: TRBJ2-7; v_call: TRBV27; d_call: NA; clone_size: NA; cdr3_length: 13; cdr3_aa: CASSLSFSYEQYF; cdr3_nt: TGTGCCAGCAGTTTATCGTTCTCCTACGAGCAGTACTTC
j_call: TRBJ2-7; v_call: TRBV6-5; d_call: NA; clone_size: once; cdr3_length: 16; cdr3_aa: CASSYSTGQVLYEQYF; cdr3_nt: TGTGCCAGCAGTTACTCGACCGGCCAGGTTCTTTACGAGCAGTACTTC
j_call: TRBJ1-4; v_call: TRBV4-1; d_call: TRBD1; clone_size: few; cdr3_length: 14; cdr3_aa: CASSRTGGNEKLFF; cdr3_nt: TGCGCCAGCAGCAGGACAGGAGGTAATGAAAAACTGTTTTTT
j_call: TRBJ2-7; v_call: TRBV6-1; d_call: NA; clone_size: once; cdr3_length: 14; cdr3_aa: CASSEGPLIYEQYF; cdr3_nt: TGTGCCAGCAGTGAGGGACCGTTAATCTACGAGCAGTACTTC
j_call: TRBJ2-5; v_call: TRBV29-1; d_call: NA; clone_size: NA; cdr3_length: 13; cdr3_aa: CSVERVQGRAQYF; cdr3_nt: TGCAGCGTTGAAAGAGTTCAGGGCCGGGCCCAGTACTTC
j_call: TRBJ2-7; v_call: TRBV18; d_call: TRBD1; clone_size: NA; cdr3_length: 13; cdr3_aa: CASSQRDRVEQYF; cdr3_nt: TGTGCCAGCTCACAAAGGGACAGGGTGGAGCAGTACTTC
j_call: TRBJ1-4; v_call: TRBV29-1; d_call: NA; clone_size: NA; cdr3_length: 12; cdr3_aa: CSVGGSDEKLFF; cdr3_nt: TGCAGCGTTGGCGGGAGCGATGAAAAACTGTTTTTT
j_call: TRBJ2-7; v_call: TRBV4-1; d_call: NA; clone_size: NA; cdr3_length: 15; cdr3_aa: CASSQEILNSYEQYF; cdr3_nt: TGTGCCAGCAGCCAAGAAATCCTCAACTCCTACGAGCAGTACTTC
j_call: TRBJ2-7; v_call: TRBV19; d_call: NA; clone_size: NA; cdr3_length: 13; cdr3_aa: CASSISRTYEQYF; cdr3_nt: TGTGCCAGTAGTATTTCCAGAACCTACGAGCAGTACTTC
j_call: TRBJ2-7; v_call: TRBV19; d_call: NA; clone_size: once; cdr3_length: 12; cdr3_aa: CASGGRDYEQYF; cdr3_nt: TGTGCCAGTGGAGGCAGGGATTACGAGCAGTACTTC
j_call: TRBJ1-5; v_call: TRBV28; d_call: NA; clone_size: NA; cdr3_length: 13; cdr3_aa: CASSFPGIQPQHF; cdr3_nt: TGTGCCAGCAGTTTTCCGGGGATTCAGCCCCAGCATTTT
j_call: TRBJ2-7; v_call: TRBV25-1; d_call: NA; clone_size: NA; cdr3_length: 12; cdr3_aa: CEITWGPYEQYF; cdr3_nt: TGTGAAATCACGTGGGGACCCTACGAGCAGTACTTC
j_call: TRBJ2-5; v_call: TRBV11-3; d_call: NA; clone_size: NA; cdr3_length: 16; cdr3_aa: CASSLGTVRLQETQYF; cdr3_nt: TGTGCCAGCAGCTTAGGGACAGTGCGACTTCAAGAGACCCAGTACTTC
j_call: TRBJ2-1; v_call: TRBV15; d_call: TRBD2; clone_size: NA; cdr3_length: 16; cdr3_aa: CATSRGLAGGSNEQFF; cdr3_nt: TGTGCCACCAGCAGAGGGCTAGCGGGGGGTAGCAATGAGCAGTTCTTC
j_call: TRBJ2-3; v_call: TRBV7-2; d_call: TRBD2; clone_size: NA; cdr3_length: 15; cdr3_aa: CASSSSSGGTDTQYF; cdr3_nt: TGTGCCAGCAGCTCTTCTAGCGGGGGAACGGATACGCAGTATTTT
j_call: TRBJ1-6; v_call: TRBV12-3/TRBV12-4; d_call: NA; clone_size: NA; cdr3_length: 12; cdr3_aa: CASSLGFSPLHF; cdr3_nt: TGTGCCAGCAGTTTGGGGTTTTCACCCCTCCACTTT
j_call: TRBJ2-2; v_call: TRBV7-9; d_call: NA; clone_size: few; cdr3_length: 13; cdr3_aa: CASGTGATGELFF; cdr3_nt: TGTGCCAGCGGAACGGGAGCCACCGGGGAGCTGTTTTTT
j_call: TRBJ2-7; v_call: TRBV7-2; d_call: NA; clone_size: NA; cdr3_length: 12; cdr3_aa: CASSIGIYEQYF; cdr3_nt: TGTGCCAGCAGCATTGGGATCTACGAGCAGTACTTC
j_call: TRBJ2-7; v_call: TRBV12-2; d_call: NA; clone_size: NA; cdr3_length: 16; cdr3_aa: CASRLAKGVYTYEQYF; cdr3_nt: TGTGCAAGTCGCTTAGCAAAGGGGGTTTACACCTACGAGCAGTACTTC
j_call: TRBJ2-3; v_call: TRBV27; d_call: NA; clone_size: NA; cdr3_length: 12; cdr3_aa: CASRKSADTQYF; cdr3_nt: TGTGCCAGCAGAAAGTCAGCAGATACGCAGTATTTT
j_call: TRBJ1-6; v_call: TRBV11-2; d_call: NA; clone_size: NA; cdr3_length: 14; cdr3_aa: CASSLALGFSPLHF; cdr3_nt: TGTGCCAGCAGCTTGGCCCTTGGGTTTTCACCCCTCCACTTT
j_call: TRBJ1-2; v_call: TRBV19; d_call: NA; clone_size: NA; cdr3_length: 15; cdr3_aa: CASSTPWGGNYGYTF; cdr3_nt: TGTGCCAGTAGTACGCCCTGGGGGGGTAACTATGGCTACACCTTC
j_call: TRBJ1-5; v_call: TRBV6-2/TRBV6-3; d_call: NA; clone_size: NA; cdr3_length: 16; cdr3_aa: CASSYGSVYSNQPQHF; cdr3_nt: TGTGCCAGCAGTTACGGGTCAGTTTATAGCAATCAGCCCCAGCATTTT
j_call: TRBJ1-1; v_call: TRBV6-5; d_call: NA; clone_size: NA; cdr3_length: 14; cdr3_aa: CASSNWAADTEAFF; cdr3_nt: TGTGCCAGCAGCAACTGGGCGGCGGACACTGAAGCTTTCTTT
j_call: TRBJ2-3; v_call: TRBV28; d_call: NA; clone_size: NA; cdr3_length: 15; cdr3_aa: CASSFTGIRTDTQYF; cdr3_nt: TGTGCCAGCAGTTTCACAGGGATCCGCACAGATACGCAGTATTTT
j_call: TRBJ2-1; v_call: TRBV5-1; d_call: TRBD2; clone_size: NA; cdr3_length: 17; cdr3_aa: CASSLGLAGALYNEQFF; cdr3_nt: TGCGCCAGCAGCTTAGGACTAGCGGGGGCCCTGTACAATGAGCAGTTCTTC
j_call: TRBJ2-7; v_call: TRBV5-1; d_call: NA; clone_size: NA; cdr3_length: 15; cdr3_aa: CASSLLGGDSYEQYF; cdr3_nt: TGCGCCAGCAGCTTGCTAGGGGGGGACTCCTACGAGCAGTACTTC
j_call: TRBJ1-5; v_call: TRBV7-2; d_call: NA; clone_size: few; cdr3_length: 13; cdr3_aa: CASSYDRFQPQHF; cdr3_nt: TGTGCCAGCAGCTACGACAGATTTCAGCCCCAGCATTTT
j_call: TRBJ2-5; v_call: TRBV5-1; d_call: NA; clone_size: NA; cdr3_length: 14; cdr3_aa: CASSAGQFGETQYF; cdr3_nt: TGCGCCAGCAGCGCGGGACAGTTCGGAGAGACCCAGTACTTC
j_call: TRBJ2-5; v_call: TRBV4-3; d_call: TRBD2; clone_size: NA; cdr3_length: 16; cdr3_aa: CASSQTWGGGQETQYF; cdr3_nt: TGCGCCAGCAGCCAAACTTGGGGCGGGGGCCAAGAGACCCAGTACTTC
j_call: TRBJ1-4; v_call: TRBV18; d_call: TRBD1; clone_size: few; cdr3_length: 12; cdr3_aa: CASSLRTGGLFF; cdr3_nt: TGTGCCAGCTCACTAAGGACAGGGGGACTGTTTTTT
j_call: TRBJ1-2; v_call: TRBV30; d_call: NA; clone_size: NA; cdr3_length: 11; cdr3_aa: CAWSPTAPYTF; cdr3_nt: TGTGCCTGGAGTCCCACAGCCCCCTACACCTTC
j_call: TRBJ1-4; v_call: TRBV30; d_call: NA; clone_size: few; cdr3_length: 11; cdr3_aa: CAWSHGEKLFF; cdr3_nt: TGTGCCTGGAGTCATGGTGAAAAACTGTTTTTT
j_call: TRBJ2-6; v_call: TRBV28; d_call: NA; clone_size: NA; cdr3_length: 14; cdr3_aa: CASRALEGANVLTF; cdr3_nt: TGTGCCAGCAGGGCACTGGAAGGGGCCAACGTCCTGACTTTC
j_call: TRBJ2-7; v_call: TRBV5-8; d_call: TRBD1; clone_size: NA; cdr3_length: 14; cdr3_aa: CASSRQTGPYEQYF; cdr3_nt: TGTGCCAGCAGCCGCCAGACAGGGCCCTACGAGCAGTACTTC
j_call: TRBJ2-5; v_call: TRBV6-8; d_call: NA; clone_size: NA; cdr3_length: 15; cdr3_aa: CASGGGSRYQETQYF; cdr3_nt: TGTGCCAGCGGGGGCGGGAGCCGGTACCAAGAGACCCAGTACTTC
j_call: TRBJ2-5; v_call: TRBV18; d_call: NA; clone_size: NA; cdr3_length: 13; cdr3_aa: CASSTGSQETQYF; cdr3_nt: TGTGCCAGCTCAACGGGGAGCCAAGAGACCCAGTACTTC
j_call: TRBJ1-1; v_call: TRBV3-1/TRBV3-2; d_call: TRBD1; clone_size: NA; cdr3_length: 17; cdr3_aa: CASQRDRGSAGWTEVFF; cdr3_nt: TGTGCCAGTCAGCGGGACAGGGGGAGTGCTGGTTGGACTGAAGTTTTCTTT
j_call: TRBJ2-1; v_call: TRBV5-4; d_call: NA; clone_size: NA; cdr3_length: 14; cdr3_aa: CASSWNLGSHEQFF; cdr3_nt: TGTGCCAGCAGCTGGAACCTAGGTTCCCATGAGCAGTTCTTC
j_call: TRBJ1-1; v_call: TRBV19; d_call: NA; clone_size: NA; cdr3_length: 14; cdr3_aa: CASSPRRGATEAFF; cdr3_nt: TGTGCCAGTAGTCCGCGTCGGGGGGCAACTGAAGCTTTCTTT
j_call: TRBJ2-3; v_call: TRBV19; d_call: TRBD2; clone_size: few; cdr3_length: 18; cdr3_aa: CASSPGTSGGAGADTQYF; cdr3_nt: TGTGCCAGTAGCCCCGGGACTAGCGGGGGGGCCGGGGCAGATACGCAGTATTTT
j_call: TRBJ2-3; v_call: TRBV10-1; d_call: NA; clone_size: NA; cdr3_length: 14; cdr3_aa: CASSEWLSTDTQYF; cdr3_nt: TGCGCCAGCAGTGAGTGGCTAAGCACAGATACGCAGTATTTT